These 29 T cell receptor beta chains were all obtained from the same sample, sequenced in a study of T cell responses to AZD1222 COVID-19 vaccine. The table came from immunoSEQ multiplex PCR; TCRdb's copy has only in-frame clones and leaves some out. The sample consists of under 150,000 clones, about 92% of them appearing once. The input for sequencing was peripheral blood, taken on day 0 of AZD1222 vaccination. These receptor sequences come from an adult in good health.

The CDR3 loop reads CSARQGAFSPEAFF. CDR3 sequence (DNA): TGCAGCGCTCGGCAGGGGGCTTTTAGCCCTGAAGCTTTCTTT. This chain joins TRBV29-1 and TRBJ1-1, with 8 bases that match TRBD1. This CDR3 contains 14 residues. V lost 7 bases and J lost 6; bases outside the gene matches: 13. In germline, CDR1 is SQVTM, CDR2 ANQGSEA.

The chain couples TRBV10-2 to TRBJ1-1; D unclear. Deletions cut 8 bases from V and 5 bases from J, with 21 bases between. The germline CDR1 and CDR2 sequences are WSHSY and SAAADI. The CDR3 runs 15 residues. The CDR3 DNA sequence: TGCGCCAGCCAGTTAACAGTGGGGATAGGTACTGAAGCTTTCTTT. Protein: CASQLTVGIGTEAFF.

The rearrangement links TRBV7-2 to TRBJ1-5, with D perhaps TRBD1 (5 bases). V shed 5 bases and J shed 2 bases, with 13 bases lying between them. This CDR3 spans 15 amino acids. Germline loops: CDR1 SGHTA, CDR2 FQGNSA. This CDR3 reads CASSRQGSGNQPQHF. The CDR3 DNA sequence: TGTGCCAGCAGCCGGCAGGGATCCGGCAATCAGCCCCAGCATTTT.

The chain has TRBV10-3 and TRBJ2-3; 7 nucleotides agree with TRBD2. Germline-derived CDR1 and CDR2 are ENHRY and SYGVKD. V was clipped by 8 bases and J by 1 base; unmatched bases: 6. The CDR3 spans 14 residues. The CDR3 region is CAISRERGTDTQYF. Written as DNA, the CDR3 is TGTGCCATCTCGCGGGAGCGGGGCACAGATACGCAGTATTTT.

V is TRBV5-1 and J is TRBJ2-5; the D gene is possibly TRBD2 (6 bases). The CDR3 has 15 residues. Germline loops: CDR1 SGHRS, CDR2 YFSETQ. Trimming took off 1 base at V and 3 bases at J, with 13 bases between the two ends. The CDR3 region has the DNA TGCGCCAGCAGCTTGAGTAGTTGGGGGGAAGAGACCCAGTACTTC. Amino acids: CASSLSSWGEETQYF.

The DNA of the CDR3 is TGTGCCAGCAGTTCTTTTAACTCTGGAAACACCATATATTTT. It is translated as CASSSFNSGNTIYF. The chain has TRBV7-3 and TRBJ1-3; the D is unclear. The CDR3 has 14 residues. CDR1 and CDR2 (germline): SGHTA, FQGTGA. Trimming stripped 6 bases from V and 0 bases from J, with 9 bases between.

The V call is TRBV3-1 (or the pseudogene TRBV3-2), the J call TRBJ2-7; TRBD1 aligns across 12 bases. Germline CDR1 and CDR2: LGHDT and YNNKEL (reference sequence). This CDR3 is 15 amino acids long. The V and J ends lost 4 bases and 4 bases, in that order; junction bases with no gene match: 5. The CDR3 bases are TGTGCCAGCAGCCCAGGGACAGGGGGCGGGTACGAGCAGTACTTC. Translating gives CASSPGTGGGYEQYF.

CDR3 loop: CASSRRGGTSGRTSTDTQYF. For the CDR3, the DNA is TGTGCCAGCAGCCGGAGGGGTGGGACTAGCGGGAGGACTAGCACAGATACGCAGTATTTT. The chain carries TRBV3-1 (or the pseudogene TRBV3-2) and TRBJ2-3, with 15 bases aligning to TRBD2. The CDR3 runs 20 residues. J was trimmed by 0 bases and V by 4 bases; bases with no gene match: 11. Germline V gene sequence: CDR1 LGHDT, CDR2 YNNKEL (reference sequence).

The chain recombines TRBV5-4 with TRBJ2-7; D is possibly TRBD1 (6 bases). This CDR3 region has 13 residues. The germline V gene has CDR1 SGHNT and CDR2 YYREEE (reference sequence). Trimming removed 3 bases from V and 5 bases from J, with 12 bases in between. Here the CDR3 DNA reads TGTGCCAGCAGCTCGGCGAACAGGGACGAGCAGTACTTC. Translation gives CASSSANRDEQYF.

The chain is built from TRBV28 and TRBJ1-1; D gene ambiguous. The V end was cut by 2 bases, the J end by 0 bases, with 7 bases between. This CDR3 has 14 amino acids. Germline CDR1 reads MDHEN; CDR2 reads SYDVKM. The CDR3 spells CASSLTAVNTEAFF. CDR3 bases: TGTGCCAGCAGTTTAACAGCAGTGAACACTGAAGCTTTCTTT.

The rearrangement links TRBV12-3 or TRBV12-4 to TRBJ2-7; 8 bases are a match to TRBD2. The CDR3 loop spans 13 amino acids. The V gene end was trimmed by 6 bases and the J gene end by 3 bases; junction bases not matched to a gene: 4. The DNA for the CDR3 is TGTGCCAGCAGCCAAACTAGCGGCTACGAGCAGTACTTC. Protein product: CASSQTSGYEQYF.

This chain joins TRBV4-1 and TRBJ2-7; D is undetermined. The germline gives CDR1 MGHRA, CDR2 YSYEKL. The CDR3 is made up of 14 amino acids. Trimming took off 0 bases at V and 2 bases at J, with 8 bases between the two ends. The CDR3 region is CASSQDDRAYEQYF. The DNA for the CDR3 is TGCGCCAGCAGCCAAGACGACCGAGCCTACGAGCAGTACTTC.

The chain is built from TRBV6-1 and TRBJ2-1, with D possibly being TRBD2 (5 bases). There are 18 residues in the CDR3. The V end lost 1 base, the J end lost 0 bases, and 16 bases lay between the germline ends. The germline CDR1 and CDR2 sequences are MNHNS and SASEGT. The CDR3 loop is CASSEGPQIGSSYNEQFF. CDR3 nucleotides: TGTGCCAGCAGTGAAGGGCCCCAGATAGGGAGCTCCTACAATGAGCAGTTCTTC.

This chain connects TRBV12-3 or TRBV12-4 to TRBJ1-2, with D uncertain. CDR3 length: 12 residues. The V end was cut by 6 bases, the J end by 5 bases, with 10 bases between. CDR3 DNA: TGTGCCAGCAGCCCTTCAGAATATGGCTACACCTTC. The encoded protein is CASSPSEYGYTF.

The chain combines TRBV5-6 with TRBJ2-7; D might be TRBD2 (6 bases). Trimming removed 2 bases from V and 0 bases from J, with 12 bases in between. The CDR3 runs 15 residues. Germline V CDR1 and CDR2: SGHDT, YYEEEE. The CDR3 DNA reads TGTGCCAGCAGCTTACCCGGGAGACTCTCCTACGAGCAGTACTTC. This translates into CASSLPGRLSYEQYF.

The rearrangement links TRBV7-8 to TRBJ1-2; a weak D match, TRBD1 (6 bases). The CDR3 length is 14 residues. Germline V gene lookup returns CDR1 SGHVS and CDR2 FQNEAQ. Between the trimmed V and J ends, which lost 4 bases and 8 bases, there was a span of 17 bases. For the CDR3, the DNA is TGTGCCAGCAGCTCGAGGGGGGACCTGTGGGGCTACACCTTC. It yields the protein CASSSRGDLWGYTF.

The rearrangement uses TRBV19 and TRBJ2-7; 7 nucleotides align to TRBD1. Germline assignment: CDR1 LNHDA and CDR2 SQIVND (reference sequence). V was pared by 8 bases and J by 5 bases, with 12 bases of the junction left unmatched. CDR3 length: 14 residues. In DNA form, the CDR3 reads TGTGCCAGTCACCCCGGGACAGCGGACCACGAGCAGTACTTC. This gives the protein CASHPGTADHEQYF. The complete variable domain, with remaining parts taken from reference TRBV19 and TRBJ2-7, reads DGGITQSPKYLFRKEGQNVTLSCEQNLNHDAMYWYRQDPGQGLRLIYYSQIVNDFQKGDIAEGYSVSREKKESFPLTVTSAQKNPTAFYLCASHPGTADHEQYFGPGTRLTVT.

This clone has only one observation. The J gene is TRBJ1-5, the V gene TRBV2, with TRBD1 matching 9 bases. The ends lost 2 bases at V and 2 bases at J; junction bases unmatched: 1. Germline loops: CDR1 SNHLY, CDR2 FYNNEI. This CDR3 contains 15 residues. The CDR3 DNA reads TGTGCCAGCAGTGAACGGACAGGGGGCAATCAGCCCCAGCATTTT. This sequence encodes CASSERTGGNQPQHF.

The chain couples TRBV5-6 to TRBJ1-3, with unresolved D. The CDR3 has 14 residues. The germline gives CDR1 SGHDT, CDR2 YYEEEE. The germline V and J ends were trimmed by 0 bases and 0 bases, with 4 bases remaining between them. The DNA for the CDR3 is TGTGCCAGCAGCTTGGCCAGCTCTGGAAACACCATATATTTT. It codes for CASSLASSGNTIYF.

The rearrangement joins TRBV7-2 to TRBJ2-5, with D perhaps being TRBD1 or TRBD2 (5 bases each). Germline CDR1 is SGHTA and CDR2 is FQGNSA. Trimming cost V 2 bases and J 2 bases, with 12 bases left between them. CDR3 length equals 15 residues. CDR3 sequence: CASSLQRGKQETQYF. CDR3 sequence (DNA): TGTGCCAGCAGCTTACAACGGGGCAAGCAAGAGACCCAGTACTTC.

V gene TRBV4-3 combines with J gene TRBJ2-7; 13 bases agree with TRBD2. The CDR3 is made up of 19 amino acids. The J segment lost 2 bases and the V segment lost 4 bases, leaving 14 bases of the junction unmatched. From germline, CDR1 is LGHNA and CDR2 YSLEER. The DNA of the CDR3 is TGCGCCAGCAGCCTGTATACCGGGACTAGCGGGACCCATCCCTACGAGCAGTACTTC. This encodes CASSLYTGTSGTHPYEQYF.

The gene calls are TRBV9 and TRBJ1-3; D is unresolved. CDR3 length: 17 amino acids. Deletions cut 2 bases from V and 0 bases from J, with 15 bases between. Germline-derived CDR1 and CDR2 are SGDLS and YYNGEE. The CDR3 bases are TGTGCCAGCAGCGTGGGGAGAGTTTCAGGCTCTGGAAACACCATATATTTT. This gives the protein CASSVGRVSGSGNTIYF.

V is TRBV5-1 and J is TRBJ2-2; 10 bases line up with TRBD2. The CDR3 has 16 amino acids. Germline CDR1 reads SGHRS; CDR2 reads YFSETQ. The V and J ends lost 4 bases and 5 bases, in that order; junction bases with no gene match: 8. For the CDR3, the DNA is TGCGCCAGCAGCACCCAACCTAGCGGGAGTACCGGGGAGCTGTTTTTT. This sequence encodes CASSTQPSGSTGELFF.

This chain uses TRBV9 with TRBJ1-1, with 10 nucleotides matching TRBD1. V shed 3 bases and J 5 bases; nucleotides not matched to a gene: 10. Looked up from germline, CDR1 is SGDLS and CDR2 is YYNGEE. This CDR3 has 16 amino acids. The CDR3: CASSADRGRKGTEAFF. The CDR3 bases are TGTGCCAGCAGCGCCGACAGGGGGCGCAAGGGGACTGAAGCTTTCTTT.

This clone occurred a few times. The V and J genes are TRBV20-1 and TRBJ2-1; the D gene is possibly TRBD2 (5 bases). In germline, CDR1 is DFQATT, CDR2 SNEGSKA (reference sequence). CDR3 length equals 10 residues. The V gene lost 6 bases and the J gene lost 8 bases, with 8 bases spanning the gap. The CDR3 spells CSAGGHEQFF. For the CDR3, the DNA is TGCAGTGCCGGAGGACATGAGCAGTTCTTC.

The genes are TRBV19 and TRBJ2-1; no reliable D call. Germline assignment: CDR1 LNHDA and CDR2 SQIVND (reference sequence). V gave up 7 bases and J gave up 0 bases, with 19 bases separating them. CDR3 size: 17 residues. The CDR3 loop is CASTHASTKSSYNEQFF. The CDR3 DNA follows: TGTGCCAGTACTCATGCCTCCACAAAGAGCTCCTACAATGAGCAGTTCTTC.

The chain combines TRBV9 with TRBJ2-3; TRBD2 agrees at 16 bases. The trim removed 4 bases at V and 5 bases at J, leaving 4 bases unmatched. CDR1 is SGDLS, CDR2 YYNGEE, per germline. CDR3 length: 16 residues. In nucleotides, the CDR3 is TGTGCCAGCAGCCTGGGACTAGCGGGAGGGCGAGATACGCAGTATTTT. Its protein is CASSLGLAGGRDTQYF.

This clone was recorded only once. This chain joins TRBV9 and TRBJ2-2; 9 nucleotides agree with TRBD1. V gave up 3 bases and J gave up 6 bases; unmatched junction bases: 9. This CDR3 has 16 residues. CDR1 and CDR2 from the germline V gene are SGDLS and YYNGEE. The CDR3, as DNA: TGTGCCAGCAGCGCATCCGGGACAGGGCTGTCCGGGGAGCTGTTTTTT. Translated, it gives CASSASGTGLSGELFF.

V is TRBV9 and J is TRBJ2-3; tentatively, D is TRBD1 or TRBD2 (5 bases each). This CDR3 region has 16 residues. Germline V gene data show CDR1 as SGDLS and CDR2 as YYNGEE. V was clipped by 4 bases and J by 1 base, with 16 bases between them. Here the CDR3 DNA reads TGTGCCAGCAGCAGCCGGGACCCCGGCGGCACAGATACGCAGTATTTT. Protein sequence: CASSSRDPGGTDTQYF.